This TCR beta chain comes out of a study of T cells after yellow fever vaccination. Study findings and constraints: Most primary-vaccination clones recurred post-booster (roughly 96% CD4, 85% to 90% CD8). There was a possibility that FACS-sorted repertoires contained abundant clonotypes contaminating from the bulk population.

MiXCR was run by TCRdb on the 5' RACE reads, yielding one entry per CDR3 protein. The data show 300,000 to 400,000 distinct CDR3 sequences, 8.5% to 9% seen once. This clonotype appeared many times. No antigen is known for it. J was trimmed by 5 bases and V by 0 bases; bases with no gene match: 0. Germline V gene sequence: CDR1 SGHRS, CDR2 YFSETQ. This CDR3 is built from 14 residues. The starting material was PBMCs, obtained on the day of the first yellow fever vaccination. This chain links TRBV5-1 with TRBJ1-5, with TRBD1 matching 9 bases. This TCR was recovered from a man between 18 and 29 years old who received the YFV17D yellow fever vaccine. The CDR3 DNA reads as TGCGCCAGCAGCTTGGGACAGGGGGATCAGCCCCAGCATTTT. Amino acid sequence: CASSLGQGDQPQHF. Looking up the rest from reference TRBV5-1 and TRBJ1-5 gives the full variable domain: KAGVTQTPRYLIKTRGQQVTLSCSPISGHRSVSWYQQTPGQGLQFLFEYFSETQRNKGNFPGRFSGRQFSNSRSEMNVSTLELGDSALYLCASSLGQGDQPQHFGDGTRLSIL.